The clone carrying this T cell receptor beta chain was seen a single time. Antigen: not known. This sample was taken from a study of glioma-infiltrating T cells after dendritic cell vaccination. At the level of the study: Patients received autologous tumor lysate-pulsed dendritic cell vaccination between about 2002 and 2013.

No glioblastoma patient carried an isocitrate dehydrogenase mutation. Germline V gene data show CDR1 as LNHNV and CDR2 as YYDKDF (reference sequence). The V segment lost 6 bases and the J segment 1 base; nucleotides outside the gene matches: 14. The CDR3 consists of 17 residues. Study-wide results and limits: Estimated pretreatment TIL content predicted outcome after dendritic cell vaccination.

Up to 2 ug genomic DNA was used for TCRB CDR3 amplification. TCRdb's table, derived via immunoSEQ multiplex PCR, lists solely in-frame clones and lacks some. Among around 97,000 clones, roughly 79% were seen once, and the ten largest hold around 12%. This receptor was obtained from a human donor with glioblastoma. This sequence joins TRBV15 and TRBJ2-7; 8 nucleotides align to TRBD1. This specimen was blood, taken before dendritic cell vaccination. The CDR3, as DNA: TGTGCCACCAGAGAACAGGGGGTGGCGAAGCCATCCTACGAGCAGTACTTC. This sequence encodes CATREQGVAKPSYEQYF.